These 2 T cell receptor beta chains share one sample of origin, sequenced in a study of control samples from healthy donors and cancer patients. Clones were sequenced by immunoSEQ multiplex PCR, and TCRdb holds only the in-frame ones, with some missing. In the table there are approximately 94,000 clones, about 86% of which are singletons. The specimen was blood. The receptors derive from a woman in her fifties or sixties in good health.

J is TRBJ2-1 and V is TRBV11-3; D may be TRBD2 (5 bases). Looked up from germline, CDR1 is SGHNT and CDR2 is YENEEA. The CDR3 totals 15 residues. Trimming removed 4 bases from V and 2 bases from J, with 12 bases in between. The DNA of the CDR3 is TGTGCCAGCAGCTCCGGGGAGCTTACCTACAATGAGCAGTTCTTC. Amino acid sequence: CASSSGELTYNEQFF.

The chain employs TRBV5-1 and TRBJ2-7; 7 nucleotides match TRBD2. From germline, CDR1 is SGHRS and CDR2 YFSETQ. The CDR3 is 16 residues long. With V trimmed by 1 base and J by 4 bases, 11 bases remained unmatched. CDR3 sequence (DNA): TGCGCCAGCAGCTTGCGGGGAGGGCAGACGCAATACGAGCAGTACTTC. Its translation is CASSLRGGQTQYEQYF.